This is a list of T cell receptor beta chains from one sample in a study of blood T cell repertoires in COVID-19. Clones were read by immunoSEQ multiplex PCR, and TCRdb kept only the in-frame ones, dropping some. The sample lists some 300,000 clones; about 91% were seen once. Sequencing was performed on peripheral blood. These receptors were obtained from a woman aged 30 to 39 who had recovered from COVID-19. CDR3s include the opening cysteine and the closing phenylalanine or tryptophan. Fields, in order: CDR3 DNA, CDR3 protein, V gene, J gene, clone size, D gene. A D gene is named only where the DNA matches it firmly. Clone size is stated in some rows and not others, as once, few, many or a class when expanded.

DNA: TGTGCCAGCAGAATCGCAGGGGGCGCCTATGGCTACACCTTC
CDR3: CASRIAGGAYGYTF
V: TRBV28
J: TRBJ1-2
size: NA
D: TRBD1

DNA: TGTGCCAGCAGTCCCAACAGGGGCGACTATGGCTACACCTTC
CDR3: CASSPNRGDYGYTF
V: TRBV2
J: TRBJ1-2
size: NA
D: TRBD1

DNA: TGTGCCAGCAGTTCCAGGGGGAACGAGCAGTACTTC
CDR3: CASSSRGNEQYF
V: TRBV6-2/TRBV6-3
J: TRBJ2-7
size: NA
D: TRBD1

DNA: TGCAGCGTTGTGATCGGAGAGACCCAGTACTTC
CDR3: CSVVIGETQYF
V: TRBV29-1
J: TRBJ2-5
size: once
D: NA

DNA: TGTGCCAGCAGCTCGTCCAGGGGGCGTGGGGATACGCAGTATTTT
CDR3: CASSSSRGRGDTQYF
V: TRBV2
J: TRBJ2-3
size: once
D: TRBD1

DNA: TGTGCCAGCAGTTTATGGGCAGGGGATGGTGGCTACACCTTC
CDR3: CASSLWAGDGGYTF
V: TRBV28
J: TRBJ1-2
size: NA
D: NA

DNA: TGTGCCAGCAGCCAAGAAGGGGTCATGAACACTGAAGCTTTCTTT
CDR3: CASSQEGVMNTEAFF
V: TRBV3-1/TRBV3-2
J: TRBJ1-1
size: NA
D: NA

DNA: TGTGCCAGCAGCCAAGAAAGGACAGTCACAGATACGCAGTATTTT
CDR3: CASSQERTVTDTQYF
V: TRBV4-2
J: TRBJ2-3
size: NA
D: NA

DNA: TGCGCCAGCAGCCCAGACAGGAATCAGCCCCAGCATTTT
CDR3: CASSPDRNQPQHF
V: TRBV4-3
J: TRBJ1-5
size: NA
D: NA

DNA: TGTGCCAGCAGTTTAGGAGCGGGGGGACAGTTCTTC
CDR3: CASSLGAGGQFF
V: TRBV28
J: TRBJ2-1
size: NA
D: TRBD2

DNA: TGTGCCATCAGTGCCCGGGACAGGGGGCCTGATACGCAGTATTTT
CDR3: CAISARDRGPDTQYF
V: TRBV10-3
J: TRBJ2-3
size: NA
D: TRBD1

DNA: TGTGCCACCATACAACTAGCGAACACCGGGGAGCTGTTTTTT
CDR3: CATIQLANTGELFF
V: TRBV6-5
J: TRBJ2-2
size: NA
D: NA

DNA: TGTGCCAGCAGCTTTATTGAATGGGCTAGCGGTCCCACAGATACGCAGTATTTT
CDR3: CASSFIEWASGPTDTQYF
V: TRBV5-6
J: TRBJ2-3
size: NA
D: TRBD2

DNA: TGCGCCAGCAGCTTCGACAGGGGGAGCGGAAACACCATATATTTT
CDR3: CASSFDRGSGNTIYF
V: TRBV5-1
J: TRBJ1-3
size: few
D: TRBD1

DNA: TGCGCCAGCAGCTTGGGGCTGACTGGATATGGCTACACCTTC
CDR3: CASSLGLTGYGYTF
V: TRBV5-1
J: TRBJ1-2
size: NA
D: NA

DNA: TGTGCCAGCAGCTTGACGCCAGGGAACGTTTACGAGCAGTACTTC
CDR3: CASSLTPGNVYEQYF
V: TRBV5-5
J: TRBJ2-7
size: NA
D: NA

DNA: TGCGCCAGCAGTAGCTACGCAACTAATGAAAAACTGTTTTTT
CDR3: CASSSYATNEKLFF
V: TRBV4-1
J: TRBJ1-4
size: NA
D: NA

DNA: TGTGCCAGCTCACTAACCGGGACAGGGGGGAACACTGAAGCTTTCTTT
CDR3: CASSLTGTGGNTEAFF
V: TRBV18
J: TRBJ1-1
size: NA
D: TRBD1

DNA: TGTGCCAGCAGCTTATTCGCCGGGGATGGCTACACCTTC
CDR3: CASSLFAGDGYTF
V: TRBV11-2
J: TRBJ1-2
size: NA
D: NA

DNA: TGTGCCAGCAGCCTAAGGGGACTTCAAAATCAGCCCCAGCATTTT
CDR3: CASSLRGLQNQPQHF
V: TRBV28
J: TRBJ1-5
size: NA
D: NA

DNA: TGCAGCGTGCACGGGACAGGGGACGAGCAGTACTTC
CDR3: CSVHGTGDEQYF
V: TRBV29-1
J: TRBJ2-7
size: NA
D: TRBD1

DNA: TGTGCCAGCAGCCTCGGACAGGGGGGCCCAGATACGCAGTATTTT
CDR3: CASSLGQGGPDTQYF
V: TRBV7-2
J: TRBJ2-3
size: once
D: TRBD1

DNA: TGCGCCAGCAGCTTGGTTCGGGCTAACTATGGCTACACCTTC
CDR3: CASSLVRANYGYTF
V: TRBV5-1
J: TRBJ1-2
size: few
D: NA

DNA: TGCAGTGCTATCCAACAGAATGGCTACACCTTC
CDR3: CSAIQQNGYTF
V: TRBV20-1
J: TRBJ1-2
size: NA
D: NA

DNA: TGTGCCACCAGCAGATCCTTAGCGGGGGGGCCGTTGAACACCGGGGAGCTGTTTTTT
CDR3: CATSRSLAGGPLNTGELFF
V: TRBV15
J: TRBJ2-2
size: NA
D: TRBD2

DNA: TGTGCAAGTCGCTTCAGGACAGGGGGACTGGGCCCTAACTATGGCTACACCTTC
CDR3: CASRFRTGGLGPNYGYTF
V: TRBV12-2
J: TRBJ1-2
size: few
D: NA

DNA: TGTGCCAGCAGCTTAGGTTCGGGGGGCTCCCTGAATACGCAGTATTTT
CDR3: CASSLGSGGSLNTQYF
V: TRBV7-2
J: TRBJ2-3
size: NA
D: NA

DNA: TGTGCCAGCAGCATACAGGGCAACGAGCAGTACTTC
CDR3: CASSIQGNEQYF
V: TRBV27
J: TRBJ2-7
size: once
D: NA

DNA: TGTGCCAGCAGCTCTCGCGCCACAACAGGGGAAGAGACCCAGTACTTC
CDR3: CASSSRATTGEETQYF
V: TRBV7-9
J: TRBJ2-5
size: NA
D: TRBD1

DNA: TGTGCCAGCTCACCTTACGCTATCGGGGGGGATACGCAGTATTTT
CDR3: CASSPYAIGGDTQYF
V: TRBV18
J: TRBJ2-3
size: NA
D: TRBD2

DNA: TGTGCCAGTAGTATAATAGTGGGGGCTCCCAATCAGCCCCAGCATTTT
CDR3: CASSIIVGAPNQPQHF
V: TRBV19
J: TRBJ1-5
size: NA
D: NA

DNA: TGTGCCAGCAGCCAAGGTGTAGTCTTGGTCAACTATGGCTACACCTTC
CDR3: CASSQGVVLVNYGYTF
V: TRBV3-1/TRBV3-2
J: TRBJ1-2
size: NA
D: NA

DNA: TGTGCCAGCAGCCCCCGGCCGGGACAGTTAAGGCAAGGGGGAACCTACGAGCAGTACTTC
CDR3: CASSPRPGQLRQGGTYEQYF
V: TRBV3-1/TRBV3-2
J: TRBJ2-7
size: NA
D: TRBD1

DNA: TGTGCCAGCAGTTACTCGAATCCTAGCGGGGGGTATGAGCAGTTCTTC
CDR3: CASSYSNPSGGYEQFF
V: TRBV6-2/TRBV6-3
J: TRBJ2-1
size: NA
D: TRBD2

DNA: TGTGCCACCAGCAGAGGTGCGGGTACCAAAATAGCAGATACGCAGTATTTT
CDR3: CATSRGAGTKIADTQYF
V: TRBV15
J: TRBJ2-3
size: NA
D: NA

DNA: TGCGCCAGCAGCTGGACAGGGGAAGACACCATATATTTT
CDR3: CASSWTGEDTIYF
V: TRBV5-1
J: TRBJ1-3
size: NA
D: TRBD1

DNA: TGTGCCAGCACACCACAGGGACCGAACACTGAAGCTTTCTTT
CDR3: CASTPQGPNTEAFF
V: TRBV6-6
J: TRBJ1-1
size: NA
D: NA

DNA: TGTGCCAGCAGTTTTGGGGGAGCCGGGACAGGGATCACTGAAGCTTTCTTT
CDR3: CASSFGGAGTGITEAFF
V: TRBV28
J: TRBJ1-1
size: once
D: TRBD1

DNA: TGTGCCTGGAGTGTAGGGTCTAGCGGGTACTACGAGCAGTACTTC
CDR3: CAWSVGSSGYYEQYF
V: TRBV30
J: TRBJ2-7
size: NA
D: TRBD2

DNA: TGTGCCAGCAGCCCGGGACAGATCAAGATTAGAATGAACACTGAAGCTTTCTTT
CDR3: CASSPGQIKIRMNTEAFF
V: TRBV5-4
J: TRBJ1-1
size: NA
D: TRBD1

DNA: TGCAGTGCTAGTGCGACAGGGGGTGAAGGAGATACGCAGTATTTT
CDR3: CSASATGGEGDTQYF
V: TRBV20-1
J: TRBJ2-3
size: NA
D: TRBD1

DNA: TGTGCCAGCAGCGCTTCGACAGGGGGCCCCGAGACCCAGTACTTC
CDR3: CASSASTGGPETQYF
V: TRBV5-6
J: TRBJ2-5
size: NA
D: TRBD1

DNA: TGCGCCAGCAGCCGAGGACAGAAACAGACTGAAGCTTTCTTT
CDR3: CASSRGQKQTEAFF
V: TRBV4-3
J: TRBJ1-1
size: NA
D: NA

DNA: TGTGCCAGCAGTTACTATGGAAGCGTGGGAAACACCATATATTTT
CDR3: CASSYYGSVGNTIYF
V: TRBV6-2/TRBV6-3
J: TRBJ1-3
size: NA
D: NA

DNA: TGCAGCGTTGATAACCGTCTGACAGGGGTGAACACTGAAGCTTTCTTT
CDR3: CSVDNRLTGVNTEAFF
V: TRBV29-1
J: TRBJ1-1
size: NA
D: TRBD1

DNA: TGTGCCAGCAGCTTGTCTCCAGGGGCGAACACCGGGGAGCTGTTTTTT
CDR3: CASSLSPGANTGELFF
V: TRBV5-4
J: TRBJ2-2
size: NA
D: NA

DNA: TGTGCCAGCATAGGTACTAGCGGGGGGGGAGATACGCAGTATTTT
CDR3: CASIGTSGGGDTQYF
V: TRBV2
J: TRBJ2-3
size: NA
D: TRBD2

DNA: TGTGCCAGTAGTACAACCGGGACAGGGTCCTACAATGAGCAGTTCTTC
CDR3: CASSTTGTGSYNEQFF
V: TRBV19
J: TRBJ2-1
size: few
D: TRBD1

DNA: TGTGCCAGCAGTGACCGTAATCAGCCCCAGCATTTT
CDR3: CASSDRNQPQHF
V: TRBV6-4
J: TRBJ1-5
size: few
D: NA

DNA: TGTGCCAGCAGTTACGTGGGAGGCAATCAGCCCCAGCATTTT
CDR3: CASSYVGGNQPQHF
V: TRBV6-2/TRBV6-3
J: TRBJ1-5
size: once
D: NA

DNA: TGCGCCAGCAGCTCCCGTTCAGGATTTGCGAACAATGAGCAGTTCTTC
CDR3: CASSSRSGFANNEQFF
V: TRBV5-1
J: TRBJ2-1
size: NA
D: NA

DNA: TGTGCCAGCAGCTTCTCAGGGTTTGGAGAGACCCAGTACTTC
CDR3: CASSFSGFGETQYF
V: TRBV7-3
J: TRBJ2-5
size: NA
D: NA